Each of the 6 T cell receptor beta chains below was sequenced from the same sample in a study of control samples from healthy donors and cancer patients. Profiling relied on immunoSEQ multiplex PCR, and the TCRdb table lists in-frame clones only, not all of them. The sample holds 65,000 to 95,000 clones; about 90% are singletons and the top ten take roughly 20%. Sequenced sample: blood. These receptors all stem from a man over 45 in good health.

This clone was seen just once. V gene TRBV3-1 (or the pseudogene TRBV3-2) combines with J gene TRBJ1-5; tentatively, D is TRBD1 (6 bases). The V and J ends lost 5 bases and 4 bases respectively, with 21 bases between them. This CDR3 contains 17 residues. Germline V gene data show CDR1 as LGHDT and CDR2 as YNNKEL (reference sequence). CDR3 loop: CASSLGGGTLGNQPQHF. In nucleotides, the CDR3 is TGTGCCAGCAGCTTAGGTGGAGGGACACTAGGGAATCAGCCCCAGCATTTT.

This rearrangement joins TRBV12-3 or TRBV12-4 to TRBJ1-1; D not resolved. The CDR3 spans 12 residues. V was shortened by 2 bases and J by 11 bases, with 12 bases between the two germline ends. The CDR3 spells CASSLTPTWAFF. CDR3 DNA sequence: TGTGCCAGCAGTTTAACCCCCACTTGGGCTTTCTTT.

The CDR3 DNA reads as TGTGCCATTAGCGACCCCAGTGAGCAGTTCTTC. Translation gives CAISDPSEQFF. The V call is TRBV10-3, the J call TRBJ2-1, with D possibly being TRBD2 (5 bases). The germline CDR1 and CDR2 sequences are ENHRY and SYGVKD. This CDR3 spans 11 amino acids. Trimming cost V 9 bases and J 9 bases, with 12 bases left between them.

This CDR3 is CASSPMTGRPSDYGYTF. The CDR3 DNA follows: TGTGCCAGCAGCCCCATGACAGGGAGGCCTTCTGACTATGGCTACACCTTC. This chain links TRBV3-1 (or the pseudogene TRBV3-2) with TRBJ1-2; 7 nucleotides match TRBD1. The V gene's germline CDR1 is LGHDT and CDR2 YNNKEL (reference sequence). This CDR3 contains 17 residues. Unmatched junction bases numbered 14, after V lost 4 bases and J lost 3 bases.

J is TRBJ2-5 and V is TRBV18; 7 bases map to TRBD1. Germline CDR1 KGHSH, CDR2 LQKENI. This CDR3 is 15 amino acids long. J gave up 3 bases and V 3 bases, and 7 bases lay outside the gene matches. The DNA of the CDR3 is TGTGCCAGCTCACCTACACATGGGACAGAAGAGACCCAGTACTTC. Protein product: CASSPTHGTEETQYF.

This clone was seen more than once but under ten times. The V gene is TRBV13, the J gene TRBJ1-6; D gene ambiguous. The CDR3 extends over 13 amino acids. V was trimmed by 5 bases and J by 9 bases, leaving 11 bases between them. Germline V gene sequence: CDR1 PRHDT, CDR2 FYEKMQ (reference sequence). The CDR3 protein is CASSLDRSSPLHF. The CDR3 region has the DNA TGTGCCAGCAGCCTAGACCGGAGTTCACCCCTCCACTTT. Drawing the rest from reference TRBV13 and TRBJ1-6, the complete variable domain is AAGVIQSPRHLIKEKRETATLKCYPIPRHDTVYWYQQGPGQDPQFLISFYEKMQSDKGSIPDRFSAQQFSDYHSELNMSSLELGDSALYFCASSLDRSSPLHFGNGTRLTVT.